This entry concerns a single TCR beta chain. Its antigen remains unknown. The sort gate was single viable CD3+CD4+CD8-CD45RO+ cells for memory CD4+ T cells. Positive selection with CD4 microbeads enriched total CD4+ T cells. The table came from immunoSEQ multiplex PCR; TCRdb's copy has only in-frame clones and leaves some out. In the table there are over 50,000 clones, 75% to 85% of which are singletons. This specimen belongs to a study of memory CD4+ T cells and cytomegalovirus serostatus. Study-level information: This sample comes from healthy Belgian adults, several CMV seropositive, approximately 23 seronegative. Notes on the study in general: Repertoires predicted CMV serostatus with median bootstrapped AUC of approximately 0.94. CD4+ memory repertoires contained about 40% of the roughly 150 reported CMV TCRbeta sequences.

Germline lookup yields CDR1 SEHNR and CDR2 FQNEAQ (reference sequence). V shed 5 bases and J shed 5 bases, with 16 bases lying between them. This CDR3 contains 14 residues. This sequence was found in an adult in good health and CMV-seronegative. Sequencing was performed on memory CD4+ T cells from blood. The chain has TRBV7-9 and TRBJ2-7; unclear D gene. The CDR3 sequence is CASSPRGYPNEQYF. The CDR3 region has the DNA TGTGCCAGCAGCCCCCGCGGCTACCCGAACGAGCAGTACTTC.